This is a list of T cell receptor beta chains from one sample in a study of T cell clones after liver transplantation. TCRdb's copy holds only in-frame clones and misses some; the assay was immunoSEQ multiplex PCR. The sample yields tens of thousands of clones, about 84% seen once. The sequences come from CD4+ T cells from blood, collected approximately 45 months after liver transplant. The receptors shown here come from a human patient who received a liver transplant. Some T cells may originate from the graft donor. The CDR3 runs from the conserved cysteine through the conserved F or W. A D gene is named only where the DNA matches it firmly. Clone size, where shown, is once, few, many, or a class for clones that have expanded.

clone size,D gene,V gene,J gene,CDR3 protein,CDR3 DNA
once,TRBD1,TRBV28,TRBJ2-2,CASRRTGSTGELFF,TGTGCCAGCAGGCGGACAGGGAGCACCGGGGAGCTGTTTTTT
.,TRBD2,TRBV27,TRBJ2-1,CASYPGGRFHNEQFF,TGTGCCAGCTACCCGGGAGGGCGCTTCCACAATGAGCAGTTCTTC
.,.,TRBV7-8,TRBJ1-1,CASSPPGRRNMNTEAFF,TGTGCCAGCAGCCCCCCGGGACGCCGAAACATGAACACTGAAGCTTTCTTT
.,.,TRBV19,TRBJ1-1,CASSIGRGPPNTEAFF,TGTGCCAGTAGTATAGGACGGGGGCCCCCGAACACTGAAGCTTTCTTT
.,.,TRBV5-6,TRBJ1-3,CASSQGQGTIYF,TGTGCCAGCAGCCAGGGGCAAGGCACCATATATTTT
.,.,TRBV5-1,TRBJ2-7,CASSLVSGYEQYF,TGCGCCAGCAGCTTGGTATCGGGTTACGAGCAGTACTTC
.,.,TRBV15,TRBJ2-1,CATSRGGGNEQFF,TGTGCCACCAGCAGAGGAGGAGGGAACGAGCAGTTCTTC
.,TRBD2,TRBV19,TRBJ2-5,CASSILAGGQETQYF,TGTGCCAGTAGTATCCTAGCGGGGGGCCAAGAGACCCAGTACTTC
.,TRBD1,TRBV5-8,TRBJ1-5,CASSLGTGTNNQPQHF,TGTGCCAGCAGCTTGGGGACAGGGACCAACAATCAGCCCCAGCATTTT
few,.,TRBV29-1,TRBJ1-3,CSVAGHSSGNTIYF,TGCAGCGTTGCTGGCCATAGCTCTGGAAACACCATATATTTT
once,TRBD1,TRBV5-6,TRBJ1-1,CASSLETGGVRDTEAFF,TGTGCCAGCAGCTTGGAAACAGGGGGCGTGAGGGACACTGAAGCTTTCTTT
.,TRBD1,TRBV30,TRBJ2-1,CAWAGGNEQFF,TGTGCCTGGGCAGGGGGAAATGAGCAGTTCTTC
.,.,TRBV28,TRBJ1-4,CASSTGTANEKLFF,TGTGCCAGCAGTACCGGTACAGCTAATGAAAAACTGTTTTTT
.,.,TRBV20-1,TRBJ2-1,CSAGYNEQFF,TGCAGTGCTGGATACAATGAGCAGTTCTTC
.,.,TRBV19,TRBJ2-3,CASSIRVEFTDTQYF,TGTGCCAGTAGTATTCGGGTAGAATTCACAGATACGCAGTATTTT
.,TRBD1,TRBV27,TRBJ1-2,CASTSKGTGDYGYTF,TGTGCCAGCACCTCTAAGGGGACAGGGGACTATGGCTACACCTTC
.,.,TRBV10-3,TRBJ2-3,CAISETSRYTQYF,TGTGCCATCAGTGAGACGAGTAGGTATACGCAGTATTTT
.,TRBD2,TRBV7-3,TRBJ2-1,CASSLRASGRHEQFF,TGTGCCAGCAGCTTAAGGGCTAGCGGACGACATGAGCAGTTCTTC
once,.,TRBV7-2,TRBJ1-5,CASSQTREQPQHF,TGTGCCAGCAGCCAGACCCGGGAGCAGCCCCAGCATTTT
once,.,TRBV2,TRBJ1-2,CASNLQGYGYTF,TGTGCCAGCAATTTGCAGGGCTATGGCTACACCTTC